A selection of T cell receptor beta chains follows, all from one sample in a study of T cells in Graves' hyperthyroidism and ophthalmopathy. TCRdb independently ran MiXCR on the multiplex PCR reads; one entry per CDR3 protein. The sample has about 420,000 distinct CDR3 sequences, 15% to 18% seen once. The source material was blood. These receptors all come from a woman between 18 and 30 years old with Graves' hyperthyroidism. Both conserved end residues are part of each CDR3. A D gene is named only where the DNA matches it firmly. A row's size may be missing; if present it is once, few, many or a size class.

D gene: -; J gene: TRBJ1-4; V gene: TRBV7-3; clone size: few; CDR3 DNA: TGTGCCAGCAGTTCCTCCCTTGCAACTAATGAAAAACTGTTTTTT; CDR3 protein: CASSSSLATNEKLFF
D gene: TRBD2; J gene: TRBJ2-5; V gene: TRBV20-1; clone size: many; CDR3 DNA: TGCAGTGCTGCCGGGACTAGCGGGAGAGAAGAGACCCAGTACTTC; CDR3 protein: CSAAGTSGREETQYF
D gene: TRBD1; J gene: TRBJ1-1; V gene: TRBV11-2; clone size: -; CDR3 DNA: TGTGCCAGCAGCCCAACCAACGACAGGGGGGTGAACACTGAAGCTTTCTTT; CDR3 protein: CASSPTNDRGVNTEAFF
D gene: -; J gene: TRBJ1-2; V gene: TRBV3-1; clone size: many; CDR3 DNA: TGTGCCAGCAGCCCTAATCGGGAGAACTATGGCTACACCTTC; CDR3 protein: CASSPNRENYGYTF
D gene: -; J gene: TRBJ2-5; V gene: TRBV20-1; clone size: many; CDR3 DNA: TGCAGTGCTAGCGACGGTGAGACCCAGTACTTC; CDR3 protein: CSASDGETQYF
D gene: -; J gene: TRBJ2-1; V gene: TRBV20-1; clone size: many; CDR3 DNA: TGCAGTGCTAGGAAGGGGAAGGGTGAGCAGTTCTTC; CDR3 protein: CSARKGKGEQFF
D gene: -; J gene: TRBJ1-2; V gene: TRBV4-3; clone size: -; CDR3 DNA: TGCGCCAGCAGCCAAGAAAGGGGTCTCTATGGCTACACCTTC; CDR3 protein: CASSQERGLYGYTF
D gene: -; J gene: TRBJ2-2; V gene: TRBV6-2/TRBV6-3; clone size: few; CDR3 DNA: TGTGCCAGCCGCGTGTCCGGAATGGGCGGGGAGCTGTTTTTT; CDR3 protein: CASRVSGMGGELFF
D gene: TRBD1; J gene: TRBJ1-1; V gene: TRBV19; clone size: -; CDR3 DNA: TGTGCCAGTAGTATATCTTCAGTTGGACAGGGGGCTCCGAACACTGAAGCTTTCTTT; CDR3 protein: CASSISSVGQGAPNTEAFF
D gene: TRBD1; J gene: TRBJ2-7; V gene: TRBV7-9; clone size: many; CDR3 DNA: TGTGCCAGCAGCCTCCTCGGGACAGGGCTCGTCGCCTACGAGCAGTACTTC; CDR3 protein: CASSLLGTGLVAYEQYF
D gene: -; J gene: TRBJ1-6; V gene: TRBV11-2; clone size: few; CDR3 DNA: TGTGCCAGCAGCTCCCTACGGACGGCCCATAATTCACCCCTCCACTTT; CDR3 protein: CASSSLRTAHNSPLHF
D gene: -; J gene: TRBJ2-1; V gene: TRBV6-6; clone size: few; CDR3 DNA: TGTGCCAGCAGTTACTACCCGGTTGGAATAGTTTACTCCTACAATGAGCAGTTCTTC; CDR3 protein: CASSYYPVGIVYSYNEQFF
D gene: TRBD2; J gene: TRBJ2-3; V gene: TRBV6-1; clone size: many; CDR3 DNA: TGTGCCAGCAGTGAAGCTAGCGGGAGCCCAGATACGCAGTATTTT; CDR3 protein: CASSEASGSPDTQYF
D gene: -; J gene: TRBJ1-2; V gene: TRBV6-2/TRBV6-3; clone size: -; CDR3 DNA: TGTGCCAGCAGTTATACGACAGTGCGTCACTATGGCTACACCTTC; CDR3 protein: CASSYTTVRHYGYTF
D gene: -; J gene: TRBJ1-2; V gene: TRBV4-3; clone size: -; CDR3 DNA: TGCGCCAGCAGCCAAACAGAGGACGGGTTTTATGGCTACACCTTC; CDR3 protein: CASSQTEDGFYGYTF
D gene: -; J gene: TRBJ1-2; V gene: TRBV10-3; clone size: many; CDR3 DNA: TGTGCCATCAGAGGGAGTGACTATGGCTACACCTTC; CDR3 protein: CAIRGSDYGYTF